These 15 T cell receptor beta chains originate from one sample sequenced in a study of blood T cell repertoires in COVID-19. This table comes from immunoSEQ multiplex PCR, and its TCRdb copy is limited to in-frame clones, with some not included. The sample holds some 300,000 clones, roughly 90% seen once. The sample comprised PBMCs or T cells enriched from blood (not recorded which). The origin of the receptors is a young woman who had recovered from COVID-19.

This clone appeared once. V and J are TRBV5-4 and TRBJ1-2; D might be TRBD1 (5 bases). V was cut by 4 bases and J by 3 bases, with 10 bases left in between. This CDR3 region has 13 residues. Germline CDR1 reads SGHNT; CDR2 reads YYREEE (reference sequence). The CDR3, as DNA: TGTGCCAGCAGCGTCGACAGCTACTATGGCTACACCTTC. Amino acid sequence: CASSVDSYYGYTF.

The chain joins TRBV5-1 to TRBJ2-5; no firm D call. The germline V gene has CDR1 SGHRS and CDR2 YFSETQ. The CDR3 has 11 residues. V dropped 7 bases and J dropped 2 bases, with 6 bases sitting between them. The CDR3 DNA is TGCGCCAGCCGTTATCAAGAGACCCAGTACTTC. Its protein product is CASRYQETQYF. Variable domain in full (rest from reference TRBV5-1 and TRBJ2-5): KAGVTQTPRYLIKTRGQQVTLSCSPISGHRSVSWYQQTPGQGLQFLFEYFSETQRNKGNFPGRFSGRQFSNSRSEMNVSTLELGDSALYLCASRYQETQYFGPGTRLLVL.

The CDR3 region has the DNA TGCGCCAGCAGCCAAGATCCGATTACAGGGTGGGATCAGCCCCAGCATTTT. It encodes CASSQDPITGWDQPQHF. The rearrangement uses TRBV4-1 and TRBJ1-5; TRBD1 is a possible D gene (6 bases). From germline, CDR1 is MGHRA and CDR2 YSYEKL. Between the trimmed V and J ends, which lost 0 bases and 5 bases, there was a span of 17 bases. CDR3 length: 17 amino acids.

V usage is TRBV28 and J usage is TRBJ1-2, with TRBD1 as a possible D gene (6 bases). Per the germline V gene, CDR1 is MDHEN and CDR2 is SYDVKM. Trimming removed 6 bases at V and 8 bases at J, with 16 bases between. This CDR3 is 13 amino acids long. Here the CDR3 reads CASSPPTGTGYTF. CDR3 nucleotide sequence: TGTGCCAGCAGCCCTCCTACAGGGACGGGCTACACCTTC.

This clone appeared a single time. The chain is built from TRBV5-1 and TRBJ2-7; maybe TRBD1 (6 bases). Germline CDR1 SGHRS, CDR2 YFSETQ. With 0 bases removed from V and 5 bases from J, the gap between germline ends came to 6 bases. The CDR3 has 12 residues. CDR3 sequence (DNA): TGCGCCAGCAGCTTGGGGGACAACGAGCAGTACTTC. Translating gives CASSLGDNEQYF.

This clone was counted at least ten times. In nucleotides, the CDR3 is TGTGCCAGCAACCTCGGGGGGGGCGGCAATCAGCCCCAGCATTTT. Its protein product is CASNLGGGGNQPQHF. J is TRBJ1-5 and V is TRBV7-9, with D tentatively TRBD1 (6 bases). Germline V gene sequence: CDR1 SEHNR, CDR2 FQNEAQ (reference sequence). CDR3 length: 15 residues. V was cut by 7 bases and J by 2 bases, with 15 bases left in between.

This clone was counted a few times. The chain links TRBV4-1 to TRBJ1-1; TRBD1 aligns across 8 bases. Trimming cost V 1 base and J 2 bases; bases outside gene matches: 6. The V gene's germline CDR1 is MGHRA and CDR2 YSYEKL. The CDR3 length is 16 residues. CDR3 region: CASSQGGQASNTEAFF. The CDR3 DNA reads as TGCGCCAGCAGCCAAGGGGGACAGGCATCAAACACTGAAGCTTTCTTT.

This clone was found once. This chain links TRBV19 with TRBJ1-6; a possible D gene is TRBD1 (5 bases). CDR3 size: 16 residues. Germline CDR1 LNHDA, CDR2 SQIVND (reference sequence). With 1 base removed from V and 5 bases from J, the gap between germline ends came to 12 bases. In DNA, the CDR3 is TGTGCCAGTAGTATAGTTATGGGACTGAATAATTCACCCCTCCACTTT. Amino acids: CASSIVMGLNNSPLHF.

The rearrangement links TRBV19 to TRBJ2-7, with D maybe TRBD2 (5 bases). The ends were cut back, 5 bases at V and 7 bases at J, with 15 bases in the middle. The CDR3 is made up of 13 amino acids. Germline-derived CDR1 and CDR2 are LNHDA and SQIVND (reference sequence). CDR3 in amino acids: CASSQTAEGEQYF. The CDR3 coding sequence is TGTGCCAGTAGTCAAACCGCCGAGGGTGAGCAGTACTTC.

The V call is TRBV2, the J call TRBJ1-6; D perhaps matches TRBD1 (5 bases). The germline V gene has CDR1 SNHLY and CDR2 FYNNEI. Trimming left V 9 bases short and J 7 bases short, with 16 bases between. The CDR3 spans 14 residues. The DNA of the CDR3 is TGTGCCAGTTCGGGGGAGAGCCAAAATTCACCCCTCCACTTT. It yields the protein CASSGESQNSPLHF.

This clone appeared a single time. The chain recombines TRBV18 with TRBJ2-3, with TRBD2 matching 11 bases. The V gene's germline CDR1 is KGHSH and CDR2 LQKENI. V shed 1 base, J shed 0 bases, and the junction held 12 bases outside the gene matches. CDR3 length: 20 residues. CDR3 amino acids: CASSPLPTSGSLPSTDTQYF. CDR3 bases: TGTGCCAGCTCACCACTGCCCACTAGCGGGAGCTTACCAAGCACAGATACGCAGTATTTT.

The CDR3 sequence is CASSLTTGGSGNTIYF. CDR3 DNA sequence: TGTGCCAGCTCCCTCACGACAGGGGGCAGTGGAAACACCATATATTTT. J is TRBJ1-3 and V is TRBV18; 10 nucleotides line up with TRBD1. Losses at the gene ends were 6 bases for V and 3 bases for J; bases not matched to a gene: 8. The CDR3 runs to 16 residues. From germline, CDR1 is KGHSH and CDR2 LQKENI.

V usage is TRBV27 and J usage is TRBJ2-1, with D possibly matching TRBD1 (6 bases). Germline CDR1 MNHEY, CDR2 SMNVEV (reference sequence). This CDR3 is built from 18 residues. The V end lost 1 base, the J end lost 2 bases, and 18 bases lay between the germline ends. The CDR3 reads CASSLFGGIGTPYNEQFF. The CDR3 region has the DNA TGTGCCAGCAGTTTATTTGGGGGCATAGGGACCCCCTACAATGAGCAGTTCTTC.

This chain connects TRBV27 to TRBJ1-5; D is possibly TRBD1 (5 bases). Germline V gives CDR1 MNHEY, CDR2 SMNVEV (reference sequence). Between the trimmed V and J ends, which lost 6 bases and 7 bases, there was a span of 13 bases. The CDR3 is 13 residues long. CDR3 nucleotide sequence: TGTGCCAGCAGCCCCCAGGGCTGGCAGCCCCAGCATTTT. Translating gives CASSPQGWQPQHF.

The chain couples TRBV28 to TRBJ2-2, with TRBD2 as a possible D gene (6 bases). Germline V CDR1 and CDR2: MDHEN, SYDVKM. The ends were cut back, 6 bases at V and 5 bases at J, with 10 bases in the middle. The CDR3 sequence is 13 residues long. The CDR3 spells CASRVGGTGELFF. As DNA, the CDR3 is TGTGCCAGCAGGGTCGGAGGGACCGGGGAGCTGTTTTTT.